This TCR beta chain derives from a study of shared clonotypes between healthy human individuals. Study-wide results and limits: Relative to clonotypes present in all four donors, those not shared had lower generation probabilities.

Only Caucasian adults living in Nashville, Tennessee served as donors. Splitting the CD4+ cells yielded a CD45RA+ naive subset and a CD45RA-negative memory subset. Data came from immunoSEQ multiplex PCR; TCRdb stores just in-frame clones and leaves some out. The sample shows around 2.3 million clones, approximately 96% of them seen only once. Remarks on this clone: The antigen is unknown.

The V end was cut by 0 bases, the J end by 0 bases, with 8 bases between. This CDR3 is built from 16 residues. Looked up from germline, CDR1 is LGHNA and CDR2 is YSLEER. The chain is built from TRBV4-3 and TRBJ2-2; D gene uncertain. Specimen: naive CD4+ T cells sorted from blood. The subset is: CD45RA+ positively selected. The source of this sequence is a man aged 18 to 35 in good health. CDR3 protein: CASSQDLKTNTGELFF. DNA of the CDR3: TGCGCCAGCAGCCAAGATTTAAAGACGAACACCGGGGAGCTGTTTTTT.